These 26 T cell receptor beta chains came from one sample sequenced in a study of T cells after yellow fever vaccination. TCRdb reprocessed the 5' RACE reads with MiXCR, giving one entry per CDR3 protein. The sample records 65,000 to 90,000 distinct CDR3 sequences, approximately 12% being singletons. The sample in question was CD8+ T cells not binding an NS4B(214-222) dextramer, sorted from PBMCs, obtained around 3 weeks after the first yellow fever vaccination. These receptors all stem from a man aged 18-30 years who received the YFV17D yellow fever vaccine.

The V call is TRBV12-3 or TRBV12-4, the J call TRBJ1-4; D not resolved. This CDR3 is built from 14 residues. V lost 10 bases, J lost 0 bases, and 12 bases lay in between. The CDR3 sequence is CATCTVTTNEKLFF. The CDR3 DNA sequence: TGTGCCACCTGCACGGTCACAACTAATGAAAAACTGTTTTTT.

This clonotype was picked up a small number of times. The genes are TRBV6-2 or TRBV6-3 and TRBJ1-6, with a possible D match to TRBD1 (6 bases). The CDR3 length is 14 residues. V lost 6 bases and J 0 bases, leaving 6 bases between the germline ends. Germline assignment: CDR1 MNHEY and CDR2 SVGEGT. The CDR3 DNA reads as TGTGCCAGCAGGGACAGCTCCTATAATTCACCCCTCCACTTT. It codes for CASRDSSYNSPLHF.

In DNA, the CDR3 is TGTGCCAGCAGCTCCAGGATCCAAGAGACCCAGTACTTC. Residues: CASSSRIQETQYF. The rearrangement uses TRBV7-9 and TRBJ2-5; unclear D gene. V was pared by 4 bases and J by 1 base, with 7 bases between. Per germline, CDR1 SEHNR and CDR2 FQNEAQ (reference sequence). This CDR3 contains 13 residues.

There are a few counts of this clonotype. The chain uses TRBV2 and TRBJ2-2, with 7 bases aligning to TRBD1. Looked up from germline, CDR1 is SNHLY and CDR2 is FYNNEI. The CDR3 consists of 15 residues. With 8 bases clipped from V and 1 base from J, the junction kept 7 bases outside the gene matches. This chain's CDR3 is CASVTGALNTGELFF. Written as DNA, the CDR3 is TGTGCCAGCGTAACAGGGGCACTGAACACCGGGGAGCTGTTTTTT.

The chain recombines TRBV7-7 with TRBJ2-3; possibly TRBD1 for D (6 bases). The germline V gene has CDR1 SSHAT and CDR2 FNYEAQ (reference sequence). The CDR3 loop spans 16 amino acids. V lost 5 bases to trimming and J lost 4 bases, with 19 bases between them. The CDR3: CASSPILTGLADTQYF. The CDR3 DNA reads TGTGCCAGCAGCCCGATACTCACAGGGCTGGCAGATACGCAGTATTTT.

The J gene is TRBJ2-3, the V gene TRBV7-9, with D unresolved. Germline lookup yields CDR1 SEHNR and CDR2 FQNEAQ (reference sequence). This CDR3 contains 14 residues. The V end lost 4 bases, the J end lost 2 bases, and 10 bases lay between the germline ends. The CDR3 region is CASSSNRITDTQYF. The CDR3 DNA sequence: TGTGCCAGCAGCTCCAACCGGATCACAGATACGCAGTATTTT.

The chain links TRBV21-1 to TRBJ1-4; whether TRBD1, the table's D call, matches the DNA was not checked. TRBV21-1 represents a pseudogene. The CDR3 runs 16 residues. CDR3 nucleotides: TGTGCCATCAGCCCCCACCTACAGGGGTGGAGAGAAAAACTGTTTTTT. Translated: CAISPHLQGWREKLFF.

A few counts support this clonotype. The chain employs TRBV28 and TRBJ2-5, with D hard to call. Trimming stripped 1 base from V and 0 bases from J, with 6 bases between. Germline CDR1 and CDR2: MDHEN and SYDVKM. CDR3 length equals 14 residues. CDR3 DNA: TGTGCCAGCAGTTTATACACTTACCAAGAGACCCAGTACTTC. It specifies CASSLYTYQETQYF.

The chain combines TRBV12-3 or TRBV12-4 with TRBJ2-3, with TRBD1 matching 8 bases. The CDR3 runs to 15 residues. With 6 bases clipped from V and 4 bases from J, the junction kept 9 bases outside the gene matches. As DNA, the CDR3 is TGTGCCAGCAGCGCCGACAGGGGCCCCCCAGATACGCAGTATTTT. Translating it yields CASSADRGPPDTQYF.

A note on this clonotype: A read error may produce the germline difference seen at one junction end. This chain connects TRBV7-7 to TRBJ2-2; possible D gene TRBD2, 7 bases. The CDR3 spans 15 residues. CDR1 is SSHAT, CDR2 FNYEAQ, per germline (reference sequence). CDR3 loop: CASSPFAGGPGELFF. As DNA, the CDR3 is TGTGCTAGCAGCCCCTTCGCCGGGGGGCCCGGGGAGCTGTTTTTT.

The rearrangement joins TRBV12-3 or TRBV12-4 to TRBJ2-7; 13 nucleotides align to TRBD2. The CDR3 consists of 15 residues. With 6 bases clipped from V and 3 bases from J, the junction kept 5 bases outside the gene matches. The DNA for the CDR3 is TGTGCCAGCAGCCTAGGGACTAGCGGGGTCTACGAGCAGTACGTC. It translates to CASSLGTSGVYEQYV.

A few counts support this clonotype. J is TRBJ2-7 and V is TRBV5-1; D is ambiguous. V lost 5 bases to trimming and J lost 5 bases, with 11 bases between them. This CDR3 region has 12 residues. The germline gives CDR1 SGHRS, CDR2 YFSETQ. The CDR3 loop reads CASRLASDEQYF. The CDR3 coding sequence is TGCGCCAGCAGACTCGCCTCGGACGAGCAGTACTTC.

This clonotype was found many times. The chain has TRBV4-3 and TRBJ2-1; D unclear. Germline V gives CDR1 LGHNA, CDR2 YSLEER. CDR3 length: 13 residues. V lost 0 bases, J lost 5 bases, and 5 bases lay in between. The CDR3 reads CASSQDLHNEQFF. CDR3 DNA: TGCGCCAGCAGCCAAGACCTTCACAATGAGCAGTTCTTC.

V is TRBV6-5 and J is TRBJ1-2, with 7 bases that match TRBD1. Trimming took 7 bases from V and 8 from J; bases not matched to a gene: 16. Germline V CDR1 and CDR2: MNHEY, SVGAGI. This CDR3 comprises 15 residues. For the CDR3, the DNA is TGTGCCAGCAAGGTCGCGGCGAGCTCGACAGGGGGCTACACCTTC. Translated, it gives CASKVAASSTGGYTF.

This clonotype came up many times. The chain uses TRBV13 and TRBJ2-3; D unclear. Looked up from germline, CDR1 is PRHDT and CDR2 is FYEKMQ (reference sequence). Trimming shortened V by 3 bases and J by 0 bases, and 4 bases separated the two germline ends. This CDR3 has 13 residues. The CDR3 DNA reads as TGTGCCAGCAGCTTCTCCAGCACAGATACGCAGTATTTT. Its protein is CASSFSSTDTQYF.

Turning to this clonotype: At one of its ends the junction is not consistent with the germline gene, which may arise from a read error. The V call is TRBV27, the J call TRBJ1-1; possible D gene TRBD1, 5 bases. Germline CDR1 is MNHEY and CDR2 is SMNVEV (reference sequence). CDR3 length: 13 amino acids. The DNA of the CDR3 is TGTGCCAGCAGTTTATCGCTGGACACCGAAGCTTTCTTT. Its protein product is CASSLSLDTEAFF.

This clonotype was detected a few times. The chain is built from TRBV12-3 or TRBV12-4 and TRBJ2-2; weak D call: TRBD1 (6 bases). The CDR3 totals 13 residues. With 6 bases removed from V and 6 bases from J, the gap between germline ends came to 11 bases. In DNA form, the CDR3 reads TGTGCCAGCAGATCAGACAGGTCCGGGGAGCTGTTTTTT. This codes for CASRSDRSGELFF.

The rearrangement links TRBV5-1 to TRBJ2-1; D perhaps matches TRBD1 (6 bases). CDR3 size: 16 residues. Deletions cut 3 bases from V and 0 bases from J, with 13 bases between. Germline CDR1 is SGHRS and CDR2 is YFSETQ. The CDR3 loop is CASSSGQRLSYNEQFF. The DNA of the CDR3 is TGCGCCAGCAGCTCTGGACAGCGCCTCTCCTACAATGAGCAGTTCTTC.

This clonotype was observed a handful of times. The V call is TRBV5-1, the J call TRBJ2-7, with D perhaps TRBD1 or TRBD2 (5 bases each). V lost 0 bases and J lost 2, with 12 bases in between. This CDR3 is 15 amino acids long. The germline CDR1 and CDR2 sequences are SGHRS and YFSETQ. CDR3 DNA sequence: TGCGCCAGCAGCTTGGCGCCAGGGACCCCCTACGAGCAGTACTTC. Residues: CASSLAPGTPYEQYF.

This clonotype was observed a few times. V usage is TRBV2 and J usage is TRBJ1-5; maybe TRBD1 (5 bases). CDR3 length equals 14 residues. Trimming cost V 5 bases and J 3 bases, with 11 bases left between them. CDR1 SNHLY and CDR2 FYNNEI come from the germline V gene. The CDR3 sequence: CASSKPGYNQPQHF. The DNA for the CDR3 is TGTGCCAGCAGTAAACCAGGGTACAATCAGCCCCAGCATTTT.

The DNA for the CDR3 is TGTGCCAGCAGTACTAGCGGGGGGGCCAAAAACATTCAGTACTTC. Translated, it gives CASSTSGGAKNIQYF. This rearrangement joins TRBV7-3 to TRBJ2-4; 12 bases map to TRBD2. CDR3 length: 15 amino acids. V shed 6 bases and J 1 base; nucleotides not matched to a gene: 1. From germline, CDR1 is SGHTA and CDR2 FQGTGA.

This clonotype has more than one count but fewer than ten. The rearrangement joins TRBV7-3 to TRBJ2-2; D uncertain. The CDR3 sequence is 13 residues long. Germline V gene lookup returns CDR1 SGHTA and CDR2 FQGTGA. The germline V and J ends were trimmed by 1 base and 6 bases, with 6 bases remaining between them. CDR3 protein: CASSLSGPGELFF. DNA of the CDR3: TGTGCCAGCAGCTTAAGCGGCCCCGGGGAGCTGTTTTTT.

CDR3 loop: CAWFPIQGLNQPQHF. The CDR3 DNA follows: TGTGCCTGGTTCCCAATCCAGGGACTCAATCAGCCCCAGCATTTT. V is TRBV30 and J is TRBJ1-5, with D possibly TRBD1 on 5 matching bases. The CDR3 spans 15 residues. The germline V gene has CDR1 GTSNPN and CDR2 SVGIG (reference sequence). Between the trimmed V and J ends, which lost 5 bases and 3 bases, there was a span of 17 bases.

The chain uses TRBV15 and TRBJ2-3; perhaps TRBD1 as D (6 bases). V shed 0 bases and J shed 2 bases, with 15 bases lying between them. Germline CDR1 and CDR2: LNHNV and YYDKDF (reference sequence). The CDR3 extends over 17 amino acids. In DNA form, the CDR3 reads TGTGCCACCAGCAGAGAACGGGACAAGAAGAACACAGATACGCAGTATTTT. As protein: CATSRERDKKNTDTQYF.

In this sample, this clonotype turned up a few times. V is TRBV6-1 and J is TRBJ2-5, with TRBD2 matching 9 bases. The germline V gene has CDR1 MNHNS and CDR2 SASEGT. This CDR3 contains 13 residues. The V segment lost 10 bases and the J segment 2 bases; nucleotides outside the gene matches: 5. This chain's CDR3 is CATQTSGQETQYF. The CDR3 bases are TGTGCCACTCAGACTAGCGGACAAGAGACCCAGTACTTC.

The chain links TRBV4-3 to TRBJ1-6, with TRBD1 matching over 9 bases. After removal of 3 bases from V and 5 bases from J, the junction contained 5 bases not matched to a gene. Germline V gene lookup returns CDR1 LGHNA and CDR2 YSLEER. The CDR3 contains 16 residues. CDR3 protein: CASSQDRGMNNSPLHF. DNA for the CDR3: TGCGCCAGCAGCCAGGACAGGGGCATGAATAATTCACCCCTCCACTTT.